This T cell receptor (beta chain) was retrieved from a study of shared clonotypes between healthy human individuals. Study observations and caveats: Large sequencing depth failed to make sorted-subset sequencing complete, rarefaction showed.

For this clone: Antigen specificity is unknown. This same CDR3 is encoded by further DNA sequences in the sample.

V was pared by 3 bases and J by 5 bases, with 4 bases between. The length of the CDR3 is 12 residues. The V gene's germline CDR1 is KGHSH and CDR2 LQKENI. Sequencing was performed with immunoSEQ multiplex PCR; in TCRdb, only in-frame clones are kept and a portion is missing. In the table there are some 1.4 million clones, about 96% of which are singletons. The receptor was derived from a young man in good health. The source material was naive CD4+ T cells sorted from blood. Subset: CD45RA+ positively selected. The rearrangement links TRBV18 to TRBJ2-2; no clear D gene. The CDR3 sequence is CASSPTTGELFF. CDR3 in DNA: TGTGCCAGCTCACCTACAACCGGGGAGCTGTTTTTT.